This TCR beta chain was found in a study of CXCR3-negative and CXCR3-positive naive CD8 T cells. 5' RACE that incorporated UMI labels was used to prepare the TRB cDNA libraries. TCRdb re-called the 5' RACE reads, yielding one record per CDR3 amino acid sequence without DNA. This sample's clone table lists around 130,000 distinct CDR3 sequences. CDR3 length equals 14 residues. Germline CDR1 and CDR2: LGHNA and YSLEER. Study-wide results and caveats: CXCR3-positive naive cells had more hydrophobic TRB CDR3s than CXCR3-negative naive cells.

With regard to this clonotype: Its target is unknown.

This chain uses TRBV4-3 with TRBJ2-5. The clonotype comes from a human donor in good health. Some clones in this sample may be carry-over from other donors' samples. Sequenced material: naive CXCR3+ CD8+ T cells from blood. Subset described: CD45RO-CCR7+CD27+CD95- naive CD8+ T cells expressing CXCR3 (TNR3+). CDR3 sequence reads: CASSQDQAEETQYF.